This T cell receptor (beta chain) originates from a study of regulatory T cells in long-lasting Graves disease. Study-wide results and limits: Persistent disease was characterized by preferential usage of TRBV28, TRBJ1-2 and TRBJ2-5.

The CDR3 is 14 amino acids. Germline loops: CDR1 SGHNT, CDR2 YYREEE (reference sequence). V shed 4 bases and J 2 bases; nucleotides not matched to a gene: 6. Building of the TCR beta libraries involved iRepertoire HTBI primers and Arm-PCR of CDR3 regions. Using its own MiXCR run on the multiplex PCR reads, TCRdb lists one record per CDR3 protein. The sample lists over 650,000 distinct CDR3 sequences, approximately 29% occurring once. Noted time point: persistent/refractory GD, antithyroid drugs over 5 years with positive TRAb. Extracted RNA from PBMCs served as the source of the TCR library. Concerning this clonotype: Its specificity is not known.

The V and J genes are TRBV5-4 and TRBJ2-7; 7 bases agree with TRBD1. This clonotype was sampled from a female donor with Graves disease. The sample here was peripheral blood mononuclear cells (PBMCs), taken when the disease was refractory, from a patient treated with antithyroid drugs. The CDR3 reads CASSPGDRAYEQYF. CDR3 sequence (DNA): TGTGCCAGCAGCCCCGGGGACAGAGCCTACGAGCAGTACTTC.